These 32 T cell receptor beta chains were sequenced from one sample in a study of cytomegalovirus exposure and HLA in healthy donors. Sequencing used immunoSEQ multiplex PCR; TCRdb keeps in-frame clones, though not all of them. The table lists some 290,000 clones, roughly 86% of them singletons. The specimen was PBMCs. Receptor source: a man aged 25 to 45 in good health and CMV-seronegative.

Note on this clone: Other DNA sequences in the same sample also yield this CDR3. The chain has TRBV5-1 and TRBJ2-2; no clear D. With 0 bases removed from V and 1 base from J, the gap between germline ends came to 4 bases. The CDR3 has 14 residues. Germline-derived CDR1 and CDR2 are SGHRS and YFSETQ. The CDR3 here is CASSLAGNTGELFF. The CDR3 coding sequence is TGCGCCAGCAGCTTGGCAGGGAACACCGGGGAGCTGTTTTTT.

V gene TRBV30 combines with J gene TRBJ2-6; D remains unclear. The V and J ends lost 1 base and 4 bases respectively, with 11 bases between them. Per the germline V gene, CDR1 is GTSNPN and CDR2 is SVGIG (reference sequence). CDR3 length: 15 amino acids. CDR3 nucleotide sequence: TGTGCCTGGAGTGCTTTCAACTCCGGGGCCAACGTCCTGACTTTC. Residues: CAWSAFNSGANVLTF.

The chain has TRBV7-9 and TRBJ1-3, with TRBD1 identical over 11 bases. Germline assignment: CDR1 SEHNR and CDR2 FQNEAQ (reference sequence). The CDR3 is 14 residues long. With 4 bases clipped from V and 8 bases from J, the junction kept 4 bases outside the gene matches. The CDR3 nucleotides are TGTGCCAGCAGCTCGGGACAGGGGGAGGACACCATATATTTT. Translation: CASSSGQGEDTIYF. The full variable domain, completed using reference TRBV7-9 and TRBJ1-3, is DTGVSQNPRHKITKRGQNVTFRCDPISEHNRLYWYRQTLGQGPEFLTYFQNEAQLEKSRLLSDRFSAERPKGSFSTLEIQRTEQGDSAMYLCASSSGQGEDTIYFGEGSWLTVV.

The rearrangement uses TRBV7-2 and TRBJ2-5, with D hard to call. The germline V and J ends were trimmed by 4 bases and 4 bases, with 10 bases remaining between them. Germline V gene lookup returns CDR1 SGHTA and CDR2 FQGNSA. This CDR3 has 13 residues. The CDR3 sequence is CASSSSSLETQYF. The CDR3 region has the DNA TGTGCCAGCAGCTCCTCTTCGTTAGAGACCCAGTACTTC.

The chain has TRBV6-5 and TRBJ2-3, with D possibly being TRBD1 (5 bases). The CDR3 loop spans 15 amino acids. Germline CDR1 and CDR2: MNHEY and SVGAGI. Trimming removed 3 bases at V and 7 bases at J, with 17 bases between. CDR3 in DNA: TGTGCCAGCAGTTATCAGGCAGGGCCTAAGTATACGCAGTATTTT. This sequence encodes CASSYQAGPKYTQYF.

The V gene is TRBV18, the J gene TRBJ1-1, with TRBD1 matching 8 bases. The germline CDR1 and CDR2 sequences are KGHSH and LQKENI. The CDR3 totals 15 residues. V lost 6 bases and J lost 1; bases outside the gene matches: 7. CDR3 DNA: TGTGCCAGCTCGTCCGGACAGGGAACGAACACTGAAGCTTTCTTT. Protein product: CASSSGQGTNTEAFF.

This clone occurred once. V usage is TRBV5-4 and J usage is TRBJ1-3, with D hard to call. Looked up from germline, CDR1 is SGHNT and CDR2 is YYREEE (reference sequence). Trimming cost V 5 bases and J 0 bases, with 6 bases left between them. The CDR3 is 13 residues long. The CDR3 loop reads CASRRDSGNTIYF. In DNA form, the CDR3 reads TGTGCCAGCAGACGAGACTCTGGAAACACCATATATTTT.

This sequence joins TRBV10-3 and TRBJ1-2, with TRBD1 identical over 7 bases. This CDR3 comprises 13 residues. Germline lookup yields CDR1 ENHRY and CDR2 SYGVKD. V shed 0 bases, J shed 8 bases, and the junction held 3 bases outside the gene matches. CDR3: CAISESTGSGYTF. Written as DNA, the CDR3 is TGTGCCATCAGTGAGTCGACAGGGTCGGGCTACACCTTC.

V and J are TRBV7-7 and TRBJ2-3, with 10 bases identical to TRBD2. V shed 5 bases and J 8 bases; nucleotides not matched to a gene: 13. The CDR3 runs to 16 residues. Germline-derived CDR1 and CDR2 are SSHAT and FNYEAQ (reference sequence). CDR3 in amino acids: CASSAGIAGGSATQYF. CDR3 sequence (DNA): TGTGCCAGCAGCGCGGGGATAGCGGGGGGATCTGCTACGCAGTATTTT.

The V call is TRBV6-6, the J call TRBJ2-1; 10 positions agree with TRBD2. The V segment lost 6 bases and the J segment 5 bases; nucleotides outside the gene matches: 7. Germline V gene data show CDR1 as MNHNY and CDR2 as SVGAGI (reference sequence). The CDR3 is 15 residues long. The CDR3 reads CASSPTSGDHNEQFF. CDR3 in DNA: TGTGCCAGCAGCCCAACTAGCGGGGACCACAATGAGCAGTTCTTC.

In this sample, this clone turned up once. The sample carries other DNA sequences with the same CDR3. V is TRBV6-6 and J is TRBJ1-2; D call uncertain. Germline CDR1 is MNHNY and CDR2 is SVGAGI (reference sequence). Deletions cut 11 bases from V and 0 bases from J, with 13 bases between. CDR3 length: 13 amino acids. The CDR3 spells CASRSYANYGYTF. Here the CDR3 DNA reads TGTGCCTCCCGGTCGTATGCTAACTATGGCTACACCTTC.

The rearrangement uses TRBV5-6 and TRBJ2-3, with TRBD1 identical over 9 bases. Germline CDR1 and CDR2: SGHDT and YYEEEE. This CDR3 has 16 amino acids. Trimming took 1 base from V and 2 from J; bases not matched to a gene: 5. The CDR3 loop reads CASSLRTGVATDTQYF. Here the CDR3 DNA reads TGTGCCAGCAGCTTGAGGACAGGGGTTGCCACAGATACGCAGTATTTT. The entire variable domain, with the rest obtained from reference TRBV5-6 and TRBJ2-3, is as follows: DAGVTQSPTHLIKTRGQQVTLRCSPKSGHDTVSWYQQALGQGPQFIFQYYEEEERQRGNFPDRFSGHQFPNYSSELNVNALLLGDSALYLCASSLRTGVATDTQYFGPGTRLTVL.

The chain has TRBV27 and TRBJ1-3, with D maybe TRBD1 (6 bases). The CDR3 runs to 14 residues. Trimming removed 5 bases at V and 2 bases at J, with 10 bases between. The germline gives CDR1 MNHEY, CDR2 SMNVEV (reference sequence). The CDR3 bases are TGTGCCAGCAGTAAACAGGGCGCTGGAAACACCATATATTTT. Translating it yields CASSKQGAGNTIYF.

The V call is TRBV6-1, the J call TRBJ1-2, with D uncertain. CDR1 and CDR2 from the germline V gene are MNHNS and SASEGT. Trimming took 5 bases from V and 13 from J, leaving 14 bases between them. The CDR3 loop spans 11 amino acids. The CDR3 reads CASSQSRGSTF. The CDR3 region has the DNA TGTGCCAGCAGTCAGAGCCGGGGTAGCACCTTC.

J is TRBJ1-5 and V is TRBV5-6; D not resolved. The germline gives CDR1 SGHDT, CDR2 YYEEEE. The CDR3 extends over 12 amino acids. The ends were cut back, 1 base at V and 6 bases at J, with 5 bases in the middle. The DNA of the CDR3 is TGTGCCAGCAGCTTGCGTAGTCAGCCCCAGCATTTT. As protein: CASSLRSQPQHF.

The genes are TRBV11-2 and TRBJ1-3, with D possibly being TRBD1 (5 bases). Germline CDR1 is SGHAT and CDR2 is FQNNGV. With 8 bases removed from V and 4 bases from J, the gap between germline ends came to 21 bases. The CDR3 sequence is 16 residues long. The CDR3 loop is CASGTYGFKSGNTIYF. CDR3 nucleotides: TGTGCCAGCGGGACTTATGGGTTCAAATCGGGAAACACCATATATTTT. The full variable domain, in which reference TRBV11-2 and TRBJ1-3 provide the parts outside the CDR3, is EAGVAQSPRYKIIEKRQSVAFWCNPISGHATLYWYQQILGQGPKLLIQFQNNGVVDDSQLPKDRFSAERLKGVDSTLKIQPAKLEDSAVYLCASGTYGFKSGNTIYFGEGSWLTVV.

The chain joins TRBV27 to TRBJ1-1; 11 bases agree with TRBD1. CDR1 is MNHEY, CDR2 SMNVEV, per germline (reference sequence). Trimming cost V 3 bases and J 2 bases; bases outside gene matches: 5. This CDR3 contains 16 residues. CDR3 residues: CASSFGTGGPNTEAFF. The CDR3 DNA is TGTGCCAGCAGTTTCGGGACAGGGGGTCCTAACACTGAAGCTTTCTTT.

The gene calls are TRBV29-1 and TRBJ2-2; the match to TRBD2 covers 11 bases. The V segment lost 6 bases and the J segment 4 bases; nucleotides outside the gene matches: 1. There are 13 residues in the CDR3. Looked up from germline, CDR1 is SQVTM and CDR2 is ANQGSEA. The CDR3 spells CSVLAGGTGELFF. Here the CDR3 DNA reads TGCAGCGTGCTAGCGGGGGGCACCGGGGAGCTGTTTTTT.

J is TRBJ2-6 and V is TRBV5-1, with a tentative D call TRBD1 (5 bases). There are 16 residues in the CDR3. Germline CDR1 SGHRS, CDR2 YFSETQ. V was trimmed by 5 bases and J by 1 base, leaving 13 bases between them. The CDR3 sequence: CASRQPTVSGANVLTF. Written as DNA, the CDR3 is TGCGCCAGCAGGCAGCCGACAGTTTCTGGGGCCAACGTCCTGACTTTC.

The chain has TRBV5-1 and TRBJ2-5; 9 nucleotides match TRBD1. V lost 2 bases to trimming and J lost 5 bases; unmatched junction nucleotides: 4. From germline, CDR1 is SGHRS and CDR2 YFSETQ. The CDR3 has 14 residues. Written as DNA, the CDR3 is TGCGCCAGCAGCTTTCACAGGGGGCGCGAGACCCAGTACTTC. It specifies CASSFHRGRETQYF.

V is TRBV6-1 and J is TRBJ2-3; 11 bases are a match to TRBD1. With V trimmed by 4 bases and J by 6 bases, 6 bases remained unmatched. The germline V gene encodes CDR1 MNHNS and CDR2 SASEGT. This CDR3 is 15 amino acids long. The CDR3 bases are TGTGCCAGCAGTGGCGGACAGGGGGCGGTGGATACGCAGTATTTT. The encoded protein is CASSGGQGAVDTQYF.

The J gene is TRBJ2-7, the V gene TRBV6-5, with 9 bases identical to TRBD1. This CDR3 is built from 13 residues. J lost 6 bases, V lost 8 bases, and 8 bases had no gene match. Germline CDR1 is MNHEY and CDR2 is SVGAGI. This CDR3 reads CASSWDRVSEQYF. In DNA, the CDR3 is TGTGCCAGCTCCTGGGACAGGGTTTCCGAGCAGTACTTC.

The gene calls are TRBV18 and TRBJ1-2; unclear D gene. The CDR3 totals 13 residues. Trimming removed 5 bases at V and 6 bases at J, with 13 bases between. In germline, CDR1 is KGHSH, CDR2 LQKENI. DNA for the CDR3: TGTGCCAGCTCAGCTGGATCGGGAGATGGCTACACCTTC. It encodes CASSAGSGDGYTF.

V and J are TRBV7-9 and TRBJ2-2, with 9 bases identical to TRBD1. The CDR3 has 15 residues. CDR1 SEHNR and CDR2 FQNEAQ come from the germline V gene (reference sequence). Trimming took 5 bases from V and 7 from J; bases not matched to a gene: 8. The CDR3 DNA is TGTGCCAGCAGCCCGTCGACAGGGGGGAACGGGGAGCTGTTTTTT. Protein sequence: CASSPSTGGNGELFF.

Here the CDR3 reads CATRTSGASSTDTQYF. The CDR3 DNA reads TGTGCCACAAGGACTAGCGGGGCCTCTAGCACAGATACGCAGTATTTT. The chain links TRBV10-3 to TRBJ2-3; 12 bases match TRBD2. Germline assignment: CDR1 ENHRY and CDR2 SYGVKD. The CDR3 covers 16 residues. After removal of 10 bases from V and 0 bases from J, the junction contained 8 bases not matched to a gene.

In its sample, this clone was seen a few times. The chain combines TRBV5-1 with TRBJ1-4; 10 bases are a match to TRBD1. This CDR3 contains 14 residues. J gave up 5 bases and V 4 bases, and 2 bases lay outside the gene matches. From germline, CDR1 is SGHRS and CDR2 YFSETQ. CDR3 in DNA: TGCGCCAGCAGCCGGACAGGGGGAAATGAAAAACTGTTTTTT. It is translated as CASSRTGGNEKLFF.

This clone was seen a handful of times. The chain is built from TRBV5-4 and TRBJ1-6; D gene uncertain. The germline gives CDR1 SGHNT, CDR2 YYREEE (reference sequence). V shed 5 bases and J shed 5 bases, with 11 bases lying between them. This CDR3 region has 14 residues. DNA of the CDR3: TGTGCCAGCAGTGGGCCGTCGCATAATTCACCCCTCCACTTT. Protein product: CASSGPSHNSPLHF.

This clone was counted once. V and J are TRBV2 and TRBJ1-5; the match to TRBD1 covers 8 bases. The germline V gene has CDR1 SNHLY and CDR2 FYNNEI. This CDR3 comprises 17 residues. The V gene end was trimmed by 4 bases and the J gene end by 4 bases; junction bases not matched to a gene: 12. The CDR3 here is CASSGGQVGRTNQPQHF. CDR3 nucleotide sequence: TGTGCCAGCAGTGGGGGACAGGTTGGTAGAACGAATCAGCCCCAGCATTTT.

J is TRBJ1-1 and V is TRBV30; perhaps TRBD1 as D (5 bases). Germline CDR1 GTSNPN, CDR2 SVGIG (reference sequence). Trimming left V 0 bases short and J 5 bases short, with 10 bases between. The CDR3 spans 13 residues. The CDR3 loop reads CAWSVQGRTEAFF. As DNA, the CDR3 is TGTGCCTGGAGTGTCCAGGGTAGGACTGAAGCTTTCTTT.

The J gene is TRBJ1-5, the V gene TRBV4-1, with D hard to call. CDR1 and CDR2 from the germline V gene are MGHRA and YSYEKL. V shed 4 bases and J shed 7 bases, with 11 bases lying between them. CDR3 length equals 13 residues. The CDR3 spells CASSPTGRQPQHF. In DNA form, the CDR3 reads TGCGCCAGCAGCCCCACCGGTCGGCAGCCCCAGCATTTT.

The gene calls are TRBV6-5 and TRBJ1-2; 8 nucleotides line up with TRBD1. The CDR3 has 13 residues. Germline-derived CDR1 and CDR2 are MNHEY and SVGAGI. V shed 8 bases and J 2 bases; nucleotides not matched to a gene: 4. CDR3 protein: CASGWTGNYGYTF. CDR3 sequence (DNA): TGTGCCAGCGGGTGGACAGGGAACTATGGCTACACCTTC.

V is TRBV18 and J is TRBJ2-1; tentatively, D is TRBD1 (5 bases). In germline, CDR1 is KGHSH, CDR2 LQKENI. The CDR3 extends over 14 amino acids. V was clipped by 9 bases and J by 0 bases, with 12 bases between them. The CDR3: CASCDRNSYNEQFF. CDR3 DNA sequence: TGTGCCAGTTGCGACAGAAACTCCTACAATGAGCAGTTCTTC.